Listed here is a single T cell receptor beta chain. Its antigen is unidentified. The method was immunoSEQ multiplex PCR; TCRdb's version includes in-frame clones alone and lacks a portion of them. The sample shows about 46,000 clones, roughly 90% of them seen only once. This specimen comes from a study of OX40 agonist ivuxolimab in advanced cancers. Overall study: A mean age of roughly 60 years, range about 20 to 85, was recorded, and under 85% were male. Partial responses were achieved by three patients: one hepatocellular carcinoma, two cutaneous melanoma. Study outcomes and limitations: Among patients with partial responses at 0.1-3.0 mg/kg, clonal expansion was among the lowest.

V lost 4 bases, J lost 0 bases, and 10 bases lay in between. Per germline, CDR1 SGHRS and CDR2 YFSETQ. The CDR3 contains 14 residues. The V gene is TRBV5-1, the J gene TRBJ1-1, with D possibly being TRBD1 (6 bases). This sequence was found in an adult with an advanced solid tumor such as melanoma, head and neck, liver or kidney cancer. This sample comprised CD4+ or CD8+ T cells sorted from blood, obtained in a trial of the OX40 agonist ivuxolimab. The CDR3 here is CASSVGHVNTEAFF. DNA of the CDR3: TGCGCCAGCAGCGTGGGACACGTGAACACTGAAGCTTTCTTT.